This record concerns one T cell receptor (beta chain) sequence. Its antigen is not identified. This specimen belongs to a study of CD8+CD57+ T cells in acquired aplastic anemia. Trimming removed 4 bases at V and 3 bases at J, with 11 bases between. The germline V gene encodes CDR1 SGDLS and CDR2 YYNGEE. This CDR3 is built from 13 residues. Genomic DNA acted as the template from which TCR beta VDJ combination and CDR3 sequence profiling were carried out. Using its own MiXCR run on the reads, TCRdb lists one record per CDR3 protein. The sample has approximately 200,000 distinct CDR3 sequences; 60% to 65% are singletons. Study conclusions and caveats: With respect to CD8+ Simpson's diversity, patients and controls did not differ significantly. Twenty-nine was the count of CD8+ CDR3 sequences that patients shared with controls.

Material for sequencing was sorted CD4+, CD8+, or CD8+CD57+ T cells (not recorded which) from PBMCs. This rearrangement joins TRBV9 to TRBJ2-7, with no clear D. The sequence was obtained from a human donor in good health. The CDR3 is CASSSRIGYEQYF. The DNA for the CDR3 is TGTGCCAGCAGCTCCCGCATTGGCTACGAGCAGTACTTC.